Listed below are T cell receptor beta chains from one sample, sequenced in a study of blood T cell repertoires in COVID-19. Produced via immunoSEQ multiplex PCR; TCRdb's table is partial and in-frame only. The data contain approximately 200,000 clones, 80% to 85% of them seen just once; the ten biggest clones take up more than 2%. The sample was peripheral blood. The source is a woman aged 55 to 70 with acute or convalescent COVID-19. The CDR3 runs from the conserved cysteine through the conserved F or W. D genes are given only for firm matches.

TRBD1,TRBJ1-4,TRBV6-5,CATKQGGPTNEKLFF
-,TRBJ2-2,TRBV19,CASSILASRLGDGRGGELFF
TRBD2,TRBJ2-1,TRBV11-2,CASSLTGLAGGYNEQFF
-,TRBJ2-5,TRBV6-2/TRBV6-3,CASSYTSGGKTQYF
TRBD1,TRBJ1-1,TRBV6-5,CASRRDRVGEAFF
-,TRBJ1-1,TRBV30,CAFITGYTEAFF
-,TRBJ2-2,TRBV11-2,CASSPMGQNTGELFF
-,TRBJ1-2,TRBV6-5,CASSYSTGQGYGYTF
TRBD1,TRBJ1-4,TRBV7-2,CASRPDRRTGNEKLFF
TRBD1,TRBJ2-2,TRBV4-1,CASSQGSLPGQGIGELFF
-,TRBJ1-3,TRBV6-2/TRBV6-3,CASSFRTARDSGNTIYF
TRBD1,TRBJ1-1,TRBV19,CASSIGRGQNTEAFF
-,TRBJ1-5,TRBV21-1,CASSKLTGGQHF
-,TRBJ2-3,TRBV13,CASSPRLGTDTQYF
-,TRBJ1-1,TRBV6-1,CASSEHNMNTEAFF
-,TRBJ1-1,TRBV9,CASSPGSAGKAFF
-,TRBJ2-2,TRBV5-4,CASSLVGQYTGELFF
TRBD1,TRBJ2-7,TRBV6-5,CASRPSGTGPHEQYF
-,TRBJ1-5,TRBV9,CASSVDKSNQPQHF
TRBD2,TRBJ2-7,TRBV6-1,CASSEVAGSYEQYF
TRBD1,TRBJ1-1,TRBV20-1,CSANDRGPEAFF
-,TRBJ1-2,TRBV6-6,CASSYGTSFSGGYTF
TRBD2,TRBJ2-5,TRBV6-5,CASSSGGAGETQYF
-,TRBJ1-3,TRBV4-2,CASSQDRGAGSGNTIYF
-,TRBJ1-2,TRBV27,CASTPRGCYTF
TRBD1,TRBJ2-5,TRBV2,CATAKNRLTGRETQYF
-,TRBJ2-1,TRBV2,CASSDGGLDDNEQFF
-,TRBJ2-2,TRBV7-8,CASIETNQITGELFF
TRBD1,TRBJ1-1,TRBV30,CAWRGQGGPSTDNTEAFF
-,TRBJ2-1,TRBV5-5,CASSLFGTEQFF
TRBD1,TRBJ2-2,TRBV29-1,CSVAHPGQGTGELFF
-,TRBJ1-4,TRBV7-5,CVRSLGGPGGFFGTNEKLFF
-,TRBJ1-1,TRBV6-2/TRBV6-3,CASSYSETRGVGTEAFF
-,TRBJ2-2,TRBV2,CASSESGLHTGELFF
TRBD1,TRBJ1-1,TRBV6-1,CASSERETGTGNTEAFF
TRBD2,TRBJ2-5,TRBV7-2,CASSLHWRGTAETQYF
-,TRBJ1-1,TRBV5-5,CASSFSRDTEAFF
-,TRBJ2-3,TRBV7-3,CASSLMGGSTDTQYF
-,TRBJ1-2,TRBV15,CATSRSVNSAKIGYTF
TRBD2,TRBJ2-3,TRBV5-5,CASSVGTSGGRDTQYF
-,TRBJ1-2,TRBV14,CASSQWGRGGYTF
TRBD1,TRBJ1-2,TRBV28,CASSLDRGYGYTF
TRBD1,TRBJ2-5,TRBV7-9,CASSLTDRVETQYF
-,TRBJ1-5,TRBV7-9,CASSFEYSNQPQHF
TRBD1,TRBJ1-6,TRBV5-1,CASSGGQGNSPLHF
-,TRBJ2-5,TRBV27,CASSPRGQGLGFGAQYF
TRBD1,TRBJ2-7,TRBV5-5,CASSLEPKDRGTYEQYF
TRBD1,TRBJ2-7,TRBV3-1/TRBV3-2,CASSSNGDRLYEQYF
TRBD2,TRBJ2-1,TRBV2,CASSATSNGYNEQFF
-,TRBJ1-6,TRBV12-3/TRBV12-4,CASSLDSNSPLHF
TRBD1,TRBJ2-1,TRBV5-1,CASSEGALYNEQFF
TRBD2,TRBJ2-2,TRBV10-3,CAIRASGVNTGELFF
-,TRBJ2-7,TRBV6-2/TRBV6-3,CASSYLTGREQYF
-,TRBJ1-6,TRBV25-1,CASSESGEGSPLHF
-,TRBJ1-5,TRBV7-2,CASSLAGLNQPQHF